This is a list of T cell receptor beta chains from one sample in a study of T cell responses to AZD1222 COVID-19 vaccine. The protocol was immunoSEQ multiplex PCR, while the TCRdb copy is restricted to in-frame clones and leaves out a portion. The data hold more than 80,000 clones, with 80% to 90% observed a single time. The starting material was peripheral blood, obtained 28 days after the second AZD1222 dose. These receptors were obtained from an adult who received the AZD1222 COVID-19 vaccine. CDR3s include the opening cysteine and the closing phenylalanine or tryptophan. The order of the fields is V gene, D gene, J gene, clone size, CDR3 protein, CDR3 DNA. The D gene is left open where the match is weak. The size entry is marked missing in some rows and otherwise reads once, few, many or a size class.

TRBV28	.	TRBJ1-3	.	CASSFADNSGNTIYF	TGTGCCAGCAGTTTCGCGGACAACTCTGGAAACACCATATATTTT
TRBV5-3	TRBD1	TRBJ1-5	.	CARQGDSPNQPQHF	TGTGCCAGACAGGGGGACAGCCCCAATCAGCCCCAGCATTTT
TRBV7-2	.	TRBJ1-1	.	CASSLFSVNTEAFF	TGTGCCAGCAGCTTATTTTCAGTTAACACTGAAGCTTTCTTT
TRBV4-2	.	TRBJ1-2	few	CASSQGRGNTYGYTF	TGTGCCAGCAGCCAAGGGAGAGGGAACACCTATGGCTACACCTTC
TRBV3-1/TRBV3-2	.	TRBJ1-1	.	CASSRNENTEAFF	TGTGCCAGCAGCCGCAATGAGAACACTGAAGCTTTCTTT
TRBV7-9	TRBD2	TRBJ2-1	once	CASSDTSGRSYNEQFF	TGTGCCAGCAGTGATACTAGCGGCCGCTCCTACAATGAGCAGTTCTTC
TRBV24-1	.	TRBJ2-1	.	CATSDTGRNEQFF	TGTGCCACCAGTGATACAGGGCGCAATGAGCAGTTCTTC
TRBV5-8	TRBD1	TRBJ2-5	.	CASSPGQGARETQYF	TGTGCCAGCAGCCCGGGACAGGGGGCGCGGGAGACCCAGTACTTC
TRBV19	.	TRBJ1-2	.	CASRIDGNYGYTF	TGTGCCAGTAGGATCGACGGTAACTATGGCTACACCTTC
TRBV28	.	TRBJ1-6	.	CASKEASSYNSPLHF	TGTGCCAGCAAGGAAGCGAGCTCCTATAATTCACCCCTCCACTTT
TRBV5-1	TRBD1	TRBJ1-2	.	CASRDTGGGGYTF	TGCGCCAGCAGGGATACAGGGGGCGGAGGCTACACCTTC
TRBV5-4	TRBD1	TRBJ2-5	.	CASSLDDQGVGETQYF	TGTGCCAGCAGCTTGGATGACCAGGGGGTGGGGGAGACCCAGTACTTC
TRBV7-2	.	TRBJ1-5	once	CASSLDAGTSNQPQHF	TGTGCCAGCAGCTTAGATGCAGGGACGAGCAATCAGCCCCAGCATTTT
TRBV6-2/TRBV6-3	.	TRBJ1-1	.	CASSYPAFGTEAFF	TGTGCCAGCAGTTACCCGGCATTCGGGACTGAAGCTTTCTTT
TRBV19	.	TRBJ2-1	.	CASSIWAGDNEQFF	TGTGCCAGTAGTATATGGGCCGGGGACAATGAGCAGTTCTTC
TRBV7-2	.	TRBJ1-4	.	CASSLDRTGVPKLFF	TGTGCCAGCAGCTTAGATCGGACGGGGGTCCCAAAACTGTTTTTT
TRBV2	.	TRBJ1-5	few	CASSESGSNQPQHF	TGTGCCAGCAGTGAATCCGGGAGCAATCAGCCCCAGCATTTT
TRBV19	.	TRBJ1-5	.	CASSPPAQGRQPQHF	TGTGCCAGTAGCCCGCCCGCGCAGGGCCGGCAGCCCCAGCATTTT
TRBV6-1	.	TRBJ2-1	.	CASSEGTAPIEQFF	TGTGCCAGCAGTGAGGGGACTGCCCCAATCGAGCAGTTCTTC
TRBV9	.	TRBJ2-3	.	CASSALGERLTDTQYF	TGTGCCAGCAGCGCGCTCGGTGAAAGGCTCACAGATACGCAGTATTTT
TRBV2	.	TRBJ1-4	.	CASSAEGTRPHEKLFF	TGTGCCAGCAGTGCCGAGGGGACAAGACCCCATGAAAAACTGTTTTTT
TRBV5-1	.	TRBJ1-1	.	CASSLGRTLNTEAFF	TGCGCCAGCAGTCTGGGACGGACTCTGAACACTGAAGCTTTCTTT
TRBV5-1	TRBD1	TRBJ2-5	.	CASSLSLDRGRSRETQYF	TGCGCCAGCAGCTTGTCCCTGGACAGGGGAAGGAGTAGGGAGACCCAGTACTTC
TRBV7-2	.	TRBJ2-5	.	CASSLVGSQETQYF	TGTGCCAGCAGCTTAGTAGGGTCACAAGAGACCCAGTACTTC